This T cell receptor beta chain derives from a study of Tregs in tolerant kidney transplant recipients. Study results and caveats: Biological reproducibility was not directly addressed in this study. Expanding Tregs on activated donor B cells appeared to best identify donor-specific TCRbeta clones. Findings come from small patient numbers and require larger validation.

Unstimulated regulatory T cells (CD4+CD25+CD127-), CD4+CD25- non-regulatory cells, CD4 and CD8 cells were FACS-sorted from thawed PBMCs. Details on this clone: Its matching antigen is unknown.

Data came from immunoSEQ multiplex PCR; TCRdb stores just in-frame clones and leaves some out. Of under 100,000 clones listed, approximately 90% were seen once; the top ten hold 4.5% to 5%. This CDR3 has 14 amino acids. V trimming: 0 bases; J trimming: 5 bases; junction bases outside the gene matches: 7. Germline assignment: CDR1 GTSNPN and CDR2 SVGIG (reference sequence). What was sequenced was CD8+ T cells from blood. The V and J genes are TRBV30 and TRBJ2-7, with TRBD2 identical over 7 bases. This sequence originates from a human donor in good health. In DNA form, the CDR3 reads TGTGCCTGGAGTGTTGGTGCAGGGAGGGACGAGCAGTACTTC. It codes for CAWSVGAGRDEQYF.